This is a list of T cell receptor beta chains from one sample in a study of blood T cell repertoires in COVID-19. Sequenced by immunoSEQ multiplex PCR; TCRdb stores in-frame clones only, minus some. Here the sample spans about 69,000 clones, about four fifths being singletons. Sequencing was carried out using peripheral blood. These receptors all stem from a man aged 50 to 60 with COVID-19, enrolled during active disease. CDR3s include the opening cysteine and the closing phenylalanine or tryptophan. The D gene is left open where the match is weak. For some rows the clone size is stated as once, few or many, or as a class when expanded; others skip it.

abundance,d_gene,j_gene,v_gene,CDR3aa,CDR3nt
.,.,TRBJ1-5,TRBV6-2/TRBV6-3,CASSARQGNQPQHF,TGTGCCAGCAGTGCCCGACAAGGCAATCAGCCCCAGCATTTT
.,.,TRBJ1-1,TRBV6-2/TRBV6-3,CASSPPGTGGSEAFF,TGTGCCAGCAGTCCCCCAGGGACGGGAGGGTCTGAAGCTTTCTTT
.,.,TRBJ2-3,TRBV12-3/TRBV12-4,CASILSTDTQYF,TGTGCCAGCATTCTTAGCACAGATACGCAGTATTTT
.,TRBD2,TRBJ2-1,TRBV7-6,CASSSLYPGTRSNEQFF,TGTGCCAGCAGCTCACTATACCCCGGGACTAGGTCAAATGAGCAGTTCTTC
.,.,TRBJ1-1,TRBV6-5,CASTRRQSNTEAFF,TGTGCCAGCACCCGGCGGCAGAGTAACACTGAAGCTTTCTTT
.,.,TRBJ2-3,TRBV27,CASSSWGGNTDTQYF,TGTGCCAGCAGTTCGTGGGGCGGGAACACAGATACGCAGTATTTT
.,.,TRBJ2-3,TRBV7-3,CASSSPPGNLPSTDTQYF,TGTGCCAGCAGCTCCCCTCCCGGGAACTTACCTAGCACAGATACGCAGTATTTT
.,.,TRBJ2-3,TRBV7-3,CASSPGLGVDTQYF,TGTGCCAGCAGCCCGGGACTGGGGGTAGATACGCAGTATTTT
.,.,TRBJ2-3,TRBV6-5,CASTGGGGVTDTQYF,TGTGCCAGCACCGGGGGAGGCGGGGTCACAGATACGCAGTATTTT
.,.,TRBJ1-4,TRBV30,CAWSRETNEKLFF,TGTGCCTGGAGTCGGGAAACTAATGAAAAACTGTTTTTT
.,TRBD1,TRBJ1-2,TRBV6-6,CASLDRDRVPYGYTF,TGTGCCAGCTTGGATAGGGACAGGGTTCCCTATGGCTACACCTTC
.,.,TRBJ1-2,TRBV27,CASSSGMRGDYGYTF,TGTGCCAGCTCCTCGGGGATGCGGGGGGACTATGGCTACACCTTC
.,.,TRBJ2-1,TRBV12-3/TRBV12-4,CASSSGVSGVSLF,TGTGCCAGCAGTTCTGGGGTATCAGGGGTTTCCCTCTTC
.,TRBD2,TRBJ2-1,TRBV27,CASSKRGDYNEQFF,TGTGCCAGCAGTAAGCGGGGCGACTACAATGAGCAGTTCTTC
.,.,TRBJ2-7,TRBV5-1,CASSLGGGSSYEQYF,TGCGCCAGCAGCTTAGGTGGGGGGTCTTCCTACGAGCAGTACTTC
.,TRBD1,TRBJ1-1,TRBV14,CASNGQGGFTEAFF,TGTGCCAGCAACGGACAGGGCGGGTTCACTGAAGCTTTCTTT
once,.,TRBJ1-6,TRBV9,CASSAEGGGNSPLHF,TGTGCCAGCAGCGCAGAAGGGGGGGGAAATTCACCCCTCCACTTT
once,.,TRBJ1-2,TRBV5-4,CASRPAGRVIYGYTF,TGTGCCAGCAGGCCTGCTGGCAGGGTGATCTATGGCTACACCTTC
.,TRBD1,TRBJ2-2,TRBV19,CATDRGRGELFF,TGTGCCACAGACAGGGGGCGAGGGGAGCTGTTTTTT
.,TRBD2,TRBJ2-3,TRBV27,CASSSSSGGTDTQYF,TGTGCCAGCAGTTCCTCTAGCGGGGGAACAGATACGCAGTATTTT
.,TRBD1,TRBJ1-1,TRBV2,CASRQGLNTEAFF,TGTGCCAGCAGACAGGGGTTGAACACTGAAGCTTTCTTT
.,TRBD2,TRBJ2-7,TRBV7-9,CASSQPSGPGYEQYF,TGTGCCAGCAGCCAACCTAGCGGGCCGGGGTACGAGCAGTACTTC
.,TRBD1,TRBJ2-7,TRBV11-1,CASSLAGQGARYEQYF,TGTGCCAGCAGCTTAGCGGGACAGGGGGCTCGGTACGAGCAGTACTTC
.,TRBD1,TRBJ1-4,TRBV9,CASSVGQYGEEKLFF,TGTGCCAGCAGCGTGGGACAGTACGGAGAGGAAAAACTGTTTTTT
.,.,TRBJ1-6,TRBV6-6,CASSQTESPLHF,TGTGCCAGCAGTCAGACAGAATCACCCCTCCACTTT
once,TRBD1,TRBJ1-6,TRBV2,CASSGDGQGNNSPLHF,TGTGCCAGCAGTGGCGATGGACAGGGAAATAATTCACCCCTCCACTTT
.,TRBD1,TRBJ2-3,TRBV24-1,CATSGTDFNTQYF,TGTGCCACCTCCGGGACAGATTTTAATACGCAGTATTTT
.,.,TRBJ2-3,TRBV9,CASSVGAPTDTQYF,TGTGCCAGCAGCGTAGGGGCGCCTACAGATACGCAGTATTTT
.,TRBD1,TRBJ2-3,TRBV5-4,CASSFGTGPDTQYF,TGTGCCAGCAGCTTTGGGACAGGGCCAGATACGCAGTATTTT
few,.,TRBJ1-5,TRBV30,CACSGAFNQPQHF,TGTGCCTGTAGTGGGGCATTCAATCAGCCCCAGCATTTT
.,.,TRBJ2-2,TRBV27,CATEEGNTGELFF,TGTGCCACCGAAGAGGGGAACACCGGGGAGCTGTTTTTT
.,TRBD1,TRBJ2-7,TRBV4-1,CASSHPGTEPSYEQYF,TGCGCCAGCAGCCACCCAGGGACAGAACCCTCCTACGAGCAGTACTTC
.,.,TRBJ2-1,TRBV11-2,CASTLSNSGTHEQFF,TGTGCCAGCACCCTAAGCAATAGCGGTACCCATGAGCAGTTCTTC
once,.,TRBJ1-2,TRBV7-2,CASSLAGTLRVYTF,TGTGCCAGCAGCTTAGCAGGGACACTACGAGTCTACACCTTC
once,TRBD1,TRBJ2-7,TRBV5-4,CASSIRDSEQYF,TGTGCCAGCAGCATAAGGGACAGCGAGCAGTACTTC
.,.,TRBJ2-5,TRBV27,CASSLGSLETQYF,TGTGCCAGCAGTTTAGGCAGTCTGGAGACCCAGTACTTC
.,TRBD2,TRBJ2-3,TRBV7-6,CASSLRGGQVDTQYF,TGTGCCAGCAGCTTACGGGGGGGCCAAGTAGATACGCAGTATTTT
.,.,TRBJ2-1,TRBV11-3,CASSSQGNEQFF,TGTGCCAGCAGCTCACAGGGCAATGAGCAGTTCTTC